These 17 T cell receptor beta chains originate from one sample sequenced in a study of shared clonotypes between healthy human individuals. Assay: immunoSEQ multiplex PCR; the TCRdb copy retains only in-frame clones and omits some. The sample contains roughly 2.2 million clones, around 92% of which appear only once. The sequenced sample consisted of naive CD4+ T cells from PBMCs. Specified subset: CD45RA+ positively selected. Receptors originate from a young man in good health. Some clones in this sample may be carry-over from other donors' samples.

This clone appeared a single time. This same CDR3 is encoded by further DNA sequences in the sample. This sequence joins TRBV5-1 and TRBJ2-3, with 9 bases that match TRBD2. CDR3 length: 14 amino acids. The V segment lost 2 bases and the J segment 6 bases; nucleotides outside the gene matches: 4. CDR1 and CDR2 (germline): SGHRS, YFSETQ. The DNA of the CDR3 is TGCGCCAGCAGCTTAGCGGGAGGATCGGATACGCAGTATTTT. Residues: CASSLAGGSDTQYF.

V is TRBV6-5 and J is TRBJ2-7; D may be TRBD2 (7 bases). Looked up from germline, CDR1 is MNHEY and CDR2 is SVGAGI. CDR3 length equals 14 residues. Trimming took off 4 bases at V and 9 bases at J, with 19 bases between the two ends. DNA of the CDR3: TGTGCCAGCAGTTCGGGACGGGGGGCATTGGGGCAGTACTTC. Protein product: CASSSGRGALGQYF.

The chain is built from TRBV28 and TRBJ2-7; 7 bases are shared with TRBD1. CDR3 length: 14 residues. J lost 6 bases, V lost 5 bases, and 10 bases had no gene match. CDR1 MDHEN and CDR2 SYDVKM come from the germline V gene. This CDR3 is CASSPTGDPIEQYF. The CDR3 DNA sequence: TGTGCCAGCAGTCCTACAGGGGACCCCATCGAGCAGTACTTC.

This clone was seen a handful of times. The chain's CDR3 is CASSPRLVNEQFF. CDR3 coding DNA: TGTGCCAGCAGCCCCCGACTAGTCAATGAGCAGTTCTTC. This rearrangement joins TRBV7-2 to TRBJ2-1, with D perhaps TRBD2 (6 bases). Per germline, CDR1 SGHTA and CDR2 FQGNSA. The CDR3 sequence is 13 residues long. V lost 5 bases and J lost 6, with 11 bases in between.

J is TRBJ2-2 and V is TRBV18; tentative D call: TRBD1 (5 bases). CDR1 KGHSH and CDR2 LQKENI come from the germline V gene. Trimming stripped 0 bases from V and 3 bases from J, with 11 bases between. This CDR3 spans 16 amino acids. In DNA, the CDR3 is TGTGCCAGCTCACCACCGATAGGGGCCCACACCGGGGAGCTGTTTTTT. Translation gives CASSPPIGAHTGELFF.

J is TRBJ2-2 and V is TRBV5-1; a possible D gene is TRBD2 (5 bases). With 4 bases removed from V and 4 bases from J, the gap between germline ends came to 20 bases. The CDR3 totals 17 residues. CDR1 and CDR2 (germline): SGHRS, YFSETQ. DNA of the CDR3: TGCGCCAGCAGCCCAAATCCTGGAGAGGGAAGCACCGGGGAGCTGTTTTTT. Translated, it gives CASSPNPGEGSTGELFF.

The chain has TRBV6-1 and TRBJ2-2; TRBD1 matches at 9 bases. Per the germline V gene, CDR1 is MNHNS and CDR2 is SASEGT. V shed 6 bases and J 4 bases; nucleotides not matched to a gene: 6. CDR3 length: 15 amino acids. CDR3 region: CASRDRGAVTGELFF. The CDR3 DNA follows: TGTGCCAGCAGGGACAGGGGTGCGGTCACCGGGGAGCTGTTTTTT.

This CDR3 is CASSQERAPAYEQYF. Here the CDR3 DNA reads TGCGCCAGCAGCCAAGAACGGGCCCCCGCCTACGAGCAGTACTTC. The rearrangement links TRBV4-3 to TRBJ2-5; D not resolved. The J call may be mistaken, given a closer DNA end match to TRBJ2-7. The CDR3 sequence is 15 residues long. The V gene's germline CDR1 is LGHNA and CDR2 YSLEER.

This sequence joins TRBV28 and TRBJ1-2; D is unclear. The germline V gene encodes CDR1 MDHEN and CDR2 SYDVKM. The CDR3 totals 15 residues. The V end was cut by 4 bases, the J end by 2 bases, with 14 bases between. CDR3 amino acids: CASSYTRTVNYGYTF. For the CDR3, the DNA is TGTGCCAGCAGTTATACCCGGACGGTAAACTATGGCTACACCTTC.

The J gene is TRBJ2-6, the V gene TRBV30, with a possible D match to TRBD2 (6 bases). V was pared by 5 bases and J by 3 bases, with 11 bases between. This CDR3 comprises 14 residues. Germline loops: CDR1 GTSNPN, CDR2 SVGIG (reference sequence). The CDR3 reads CAWGRDFGANVLTF. The CDR3 nucleotides are TGTGCCTGGGGTCGGGACTTTGGGGCCAACGTCCTGACTTTC.

The CDR3 is CASSLKAAGAYNEQFF. The CDR3 coding sequence is TGTGCCAGCAGCTTAAAAGCAGCGGGGGCATACAATGAGCAGTTCTTC. The chain employs TRBV7-3 and TRBJ2-1; TRBD2 matches 8 bases. The CDR3 spans 16 residues. V trimming: 1 base; J trimming: 4 bases; junction bases outside the gene matches: 6. Germline CDR1 is SGHTA and CDR2 is FQGTGA.

Details on this clone: Other DNA variants within this sample encode the same CDR3. This chain joins TRBV28 and TRBJ1-4, with TRBD1 as a possible D gene (5 bases). The CDR3 is 13 residues long. The V end lost 5 bases, the J end lost 8 bases, and 12 bases lay between the germline ends. Germline-derived CDR1 and CDR2 are MDHEN and SYDVKM. The CDR3: CASSNTRGEKLFF. The CDR3 DNA reads TGTGCCAGCAGTAACACACGGGGCGAAAAACTGTTTTTT.

The table lists this clone with a few counts. V gene TRBV4-2 combines with J gene TRBJ1-2, with D possibly matching TRBD1 (5 bases). The length of the CDR3 is 16 residues. The germline gives CDR1 LGHNA, CDR2 YNFKEQ. Trimming left V 0 bases short and J 1 base short, with 12 bases between. CDR3 nucleotide sequence: TGTGCCAGCAGCCAAGATCGGGGCAGGGTTAACTATGGCTACACCTTC. This encodes CASSQDRGRVNYGYTF.

This chain links TRBV28 with TRBJ2-3; 8 nucleotides agree with TRBD2. This CDR3 is built from 15 residues. Per germline, CDR1 MDHEN and CDR2 SYDVKM. V trimming: 6 bases; J trimming: 6 bases; junction bases outside the gene matches: 11. The CDR3 coding sequence is TGTGCCAGCAGGGACACTAGCGGAGGGGGGGATACGCAGTATTTT. Translating gives CASRDTSGGGDTQYF. The full variable domain, rest sourced from reference TRBV28 and TRBJ2-3, is DVKVTQSSRYLVKRTGEKVFLECVQDMDHENMFWYRQDPGLGLRLIYFSYDVKMKEKGDIPEGYSVSREKKERFSLILESASTNQTSMYLCASRDTSGGGDTQYFGPGTRLTVL.

V is TRBV28 and J is TRBJ1-4; D perhaps matches TRBD1 (6 bases). V lost 2 bases, J lost 3 bases, and 16 bases lay in between. The CDR3 is 17 amino acids. Germline V gene data show CDR1 as MDHEN and CDR2 as SYDVKM. In DNA, the CDR3 is TGTGCCAGCAGTTTAGGCCTCAGGGGTCTGCCTAATGAAAAACTGTTTTTT. Protein product: CASSLGLRGLPNEKLFF.

This rearrangement joins TRBV25-1 to TRBJ2-5; tentative D call: TRBD2 (5 bases). The CDR3 is 15 amino acids. Per the germline V gene, CDR1 is MGHDK and CDR2 is SYGVNS. The V end lost 5 bases, the J end lost 2 bases, and 15 bases lay between the germline ends. CDR3 loop: CASSSSERLQETQYF. CDR3 nucleotide sequence: TGTGCCAGCAGTTCCTCGGAGCGGCTTCAAGAGACCCAGTACTTC.

The chain is built from TRBV7-8 and TRBJ2-6; D tentatively reads TRBD1 or TRBD2 (6 bases each). The CDR3 covers 19 residues. V lost 1 base and J lost 0, with 16 bases in between. Looked up from germline, CDR1 is SGHVS and CDR2 is FQNEAQ. Here the CDR3 DNA reads TGTGCCAGCAGCTTAGGGGTGGGACTGGGGGCCTCTGGGGCCAACGTCCTGACTTTC. Residues: CASSLGVGLGASGANVLTF.